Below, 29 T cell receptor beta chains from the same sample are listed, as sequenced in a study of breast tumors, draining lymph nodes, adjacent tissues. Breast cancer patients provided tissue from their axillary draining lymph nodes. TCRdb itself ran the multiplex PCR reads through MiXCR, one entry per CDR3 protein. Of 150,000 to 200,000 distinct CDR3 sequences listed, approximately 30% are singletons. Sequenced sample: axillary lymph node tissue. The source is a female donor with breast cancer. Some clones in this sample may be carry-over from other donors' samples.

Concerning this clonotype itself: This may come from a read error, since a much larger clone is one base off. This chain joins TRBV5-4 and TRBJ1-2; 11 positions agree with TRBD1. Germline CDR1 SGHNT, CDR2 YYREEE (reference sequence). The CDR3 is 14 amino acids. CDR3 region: CASSRDRGTDGCTF. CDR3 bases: TGTGCCAGCAGCAGGGACAGGGGGACGGATGGCTGCACCTTC.

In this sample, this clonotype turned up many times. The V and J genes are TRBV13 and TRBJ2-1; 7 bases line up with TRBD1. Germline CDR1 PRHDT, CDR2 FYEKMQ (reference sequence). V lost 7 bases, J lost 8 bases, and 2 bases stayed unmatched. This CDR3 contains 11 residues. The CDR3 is CASIQGDEQFF. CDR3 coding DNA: TGTGCCAGCATCCAGGGGGATGAGCAGTTCTTC.

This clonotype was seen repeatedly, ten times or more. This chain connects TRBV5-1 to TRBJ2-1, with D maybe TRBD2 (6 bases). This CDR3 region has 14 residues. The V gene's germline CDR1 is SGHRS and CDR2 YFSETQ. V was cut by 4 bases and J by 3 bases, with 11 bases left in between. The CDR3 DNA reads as TGCGCCAGCAGCCCCCCCGGGGGCTACAATGAGCAGTTCTTC. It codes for CASSPPGGYNEQFF.

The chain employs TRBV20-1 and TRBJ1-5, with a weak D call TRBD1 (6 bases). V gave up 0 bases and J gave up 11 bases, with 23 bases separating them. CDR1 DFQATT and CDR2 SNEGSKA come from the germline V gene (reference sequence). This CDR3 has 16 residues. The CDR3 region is CSARDQQRGGLETQHF. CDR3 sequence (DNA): TGCAGTGCTAGAGATCAGCAGCGGGGGGGCCTTGAGACCCAGCATTTT.

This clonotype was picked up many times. The CDR3 reads CASALGGEQFF. For the CDR3, the DNA is TGTGCCAGCGCCCTGGGGGGTGAGCAGTTCTTC. The rearrangement joins TRBV12-3 or TRBV12-4 to TRBJ2-1; a possible D gene is TRBD2 (6 bases). The V and J ends lost 8 bases and 9 bases respectively, with 11 bases between them. The CDR3 covers 11 residues.

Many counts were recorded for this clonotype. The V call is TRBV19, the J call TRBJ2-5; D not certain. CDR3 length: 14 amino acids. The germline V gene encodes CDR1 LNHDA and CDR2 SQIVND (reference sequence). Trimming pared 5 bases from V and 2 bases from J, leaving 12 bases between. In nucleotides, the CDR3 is TGTGCCAGTAGTCCCCGGGCTTCACAAGAGACCCAGTACTTC. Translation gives CASSPRASQETQYF.

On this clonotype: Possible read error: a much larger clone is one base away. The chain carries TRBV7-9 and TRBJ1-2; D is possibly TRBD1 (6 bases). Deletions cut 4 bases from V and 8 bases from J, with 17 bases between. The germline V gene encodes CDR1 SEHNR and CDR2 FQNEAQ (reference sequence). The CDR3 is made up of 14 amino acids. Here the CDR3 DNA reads TGTGCCAGCAGCTATACAGGGACCTGGGGGGGCTACACCTTC. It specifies CASSYTGTWGGYTF.

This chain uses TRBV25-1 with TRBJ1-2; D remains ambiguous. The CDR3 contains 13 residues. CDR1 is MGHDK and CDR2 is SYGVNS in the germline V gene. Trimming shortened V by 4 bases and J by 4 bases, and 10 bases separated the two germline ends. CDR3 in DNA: TGTGCCAGCAGTGCTTCGGACGGCTATGGCTACACCTTC. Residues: CASSASDGYGYTF.

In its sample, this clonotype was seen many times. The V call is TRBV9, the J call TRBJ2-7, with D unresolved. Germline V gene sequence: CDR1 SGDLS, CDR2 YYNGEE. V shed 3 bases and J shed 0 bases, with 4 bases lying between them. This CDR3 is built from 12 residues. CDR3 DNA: TGTGCCAGCAGCGCCAACTCCTACGAGCAGTACTTC. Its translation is CASSANSYEQYF.

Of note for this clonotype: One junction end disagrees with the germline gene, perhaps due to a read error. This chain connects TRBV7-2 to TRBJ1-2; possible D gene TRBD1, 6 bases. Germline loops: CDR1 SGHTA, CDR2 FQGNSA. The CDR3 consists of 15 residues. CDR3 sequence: CASSPTQGQGHGYPF. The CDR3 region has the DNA TGTGCCAGCAGCCCAACTCAGGGGCAGGGCCATGGCTACCCCTTC.

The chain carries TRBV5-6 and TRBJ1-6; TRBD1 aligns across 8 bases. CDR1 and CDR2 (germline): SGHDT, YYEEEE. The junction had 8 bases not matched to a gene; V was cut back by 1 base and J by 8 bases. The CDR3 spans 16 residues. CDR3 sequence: CASSLRQGFPYSPLHF. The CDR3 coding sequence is TGTGCCAGCAGCTTGAGACAGGGGTTCCCTTATTCACCCCTCCACTTT.

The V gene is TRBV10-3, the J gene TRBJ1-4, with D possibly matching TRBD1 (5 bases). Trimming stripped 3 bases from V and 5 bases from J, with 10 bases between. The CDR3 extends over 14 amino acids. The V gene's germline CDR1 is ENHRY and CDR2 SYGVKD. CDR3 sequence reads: CAISDGGENEKLFF. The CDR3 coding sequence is TGTGCCATCAGTGACGGGGGGGAGAATGAAAAACTGTTTTTT.

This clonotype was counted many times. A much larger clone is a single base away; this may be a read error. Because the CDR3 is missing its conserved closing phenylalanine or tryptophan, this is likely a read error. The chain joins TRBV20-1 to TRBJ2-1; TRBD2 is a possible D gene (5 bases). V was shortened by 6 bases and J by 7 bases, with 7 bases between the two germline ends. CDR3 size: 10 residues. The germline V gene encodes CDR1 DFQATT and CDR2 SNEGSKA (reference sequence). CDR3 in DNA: TGCAGTGCCAGACTAAATGAGCAGTTCTCC. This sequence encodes CSARLNEQFS.

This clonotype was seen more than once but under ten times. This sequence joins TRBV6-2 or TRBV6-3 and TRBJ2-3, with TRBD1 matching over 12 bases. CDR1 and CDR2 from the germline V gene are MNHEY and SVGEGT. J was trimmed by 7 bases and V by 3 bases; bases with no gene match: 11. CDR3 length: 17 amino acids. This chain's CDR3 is CASSYEVAGQGAYTQYF. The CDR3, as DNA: TGTGCCAGCAGTTATGAGGTGGCGGGACAGGGGGCTTATACGCAGTATTTT.

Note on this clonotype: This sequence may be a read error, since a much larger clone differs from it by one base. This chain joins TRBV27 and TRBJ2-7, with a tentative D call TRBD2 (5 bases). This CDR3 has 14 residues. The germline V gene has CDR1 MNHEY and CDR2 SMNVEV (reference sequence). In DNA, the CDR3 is TGTACCAGCAGTTTAAGGAGGTCGGGTTACGAGCAGTACTTC. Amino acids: CTSSLRRSGYEQYF.

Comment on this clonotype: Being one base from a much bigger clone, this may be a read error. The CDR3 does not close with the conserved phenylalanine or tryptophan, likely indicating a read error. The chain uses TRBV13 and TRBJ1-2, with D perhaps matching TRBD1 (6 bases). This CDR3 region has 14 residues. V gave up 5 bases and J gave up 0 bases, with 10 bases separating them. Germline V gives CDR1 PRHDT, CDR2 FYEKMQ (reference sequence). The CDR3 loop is CASSPTGPNYGYTS. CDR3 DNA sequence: TGTGCCAGCAGCCCGACAGGCCCTAACTATGGCTACACCTCC.

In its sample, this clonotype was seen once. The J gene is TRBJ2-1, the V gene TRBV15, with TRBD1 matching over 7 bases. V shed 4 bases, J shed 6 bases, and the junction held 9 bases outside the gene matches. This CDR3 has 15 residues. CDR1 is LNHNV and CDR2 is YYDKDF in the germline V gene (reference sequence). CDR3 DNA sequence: TGTGCCACCAGCAACGCAGGGGGTTGGGGCAATGAGCAGTTCTTC. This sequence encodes CATSNAGGWGNEQFF.

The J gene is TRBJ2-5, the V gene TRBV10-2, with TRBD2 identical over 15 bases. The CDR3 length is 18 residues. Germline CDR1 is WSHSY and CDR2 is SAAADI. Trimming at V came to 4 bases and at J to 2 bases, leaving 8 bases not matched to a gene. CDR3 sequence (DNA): TGCGCCAGCAGTGTTCGGACTAGCGGGAGGGCCCTACAAGAGACCCAGTACTTC. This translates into CASSVRTSGRALQETQYF.

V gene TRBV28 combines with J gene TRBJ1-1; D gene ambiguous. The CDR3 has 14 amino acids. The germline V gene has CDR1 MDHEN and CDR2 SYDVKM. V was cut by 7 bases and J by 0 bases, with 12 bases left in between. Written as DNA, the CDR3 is TGTGCCAGCACGGCAGGAGGTCTGAACACTGAAGCTTTCTTT. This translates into CASTAGGLNTEAFF.

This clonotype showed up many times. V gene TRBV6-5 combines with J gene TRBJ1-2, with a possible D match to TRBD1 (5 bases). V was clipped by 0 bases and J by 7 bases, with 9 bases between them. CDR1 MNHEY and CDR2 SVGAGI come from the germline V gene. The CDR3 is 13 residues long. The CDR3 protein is CASSYSPGTGYTF. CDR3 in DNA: TGTGCCAGCAGTTACTCACCAGGGACTGGCTACACCTTC.

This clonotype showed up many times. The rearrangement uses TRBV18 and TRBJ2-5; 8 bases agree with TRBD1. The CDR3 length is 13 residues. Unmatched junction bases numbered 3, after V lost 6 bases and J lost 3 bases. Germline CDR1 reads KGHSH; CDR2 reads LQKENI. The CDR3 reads CASSPTGEETQYF. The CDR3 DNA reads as TGTGCCAGCTCGCCGACAGGGGAAGAGACCCAGTACTTC.

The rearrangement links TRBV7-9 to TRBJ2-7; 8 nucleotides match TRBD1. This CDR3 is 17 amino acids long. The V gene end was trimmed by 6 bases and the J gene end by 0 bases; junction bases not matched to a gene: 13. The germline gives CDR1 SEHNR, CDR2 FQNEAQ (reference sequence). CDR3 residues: CASSARGRTGSSYEQYF. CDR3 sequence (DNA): TGTGCCAGCAGTGCTAGAGGGAGGACAGGGAGCTCCTACGAGCAGTACTTC.

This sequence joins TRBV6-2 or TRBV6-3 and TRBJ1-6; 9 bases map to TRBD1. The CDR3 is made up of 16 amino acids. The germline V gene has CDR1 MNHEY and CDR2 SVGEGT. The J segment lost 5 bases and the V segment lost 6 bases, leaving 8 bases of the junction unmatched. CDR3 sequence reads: CASRRRQGGNNSPLHF. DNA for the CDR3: TGTGCCAGCAGGAGAAGACAGGGGGGAAATAATTCACCCCTCCACTTT.

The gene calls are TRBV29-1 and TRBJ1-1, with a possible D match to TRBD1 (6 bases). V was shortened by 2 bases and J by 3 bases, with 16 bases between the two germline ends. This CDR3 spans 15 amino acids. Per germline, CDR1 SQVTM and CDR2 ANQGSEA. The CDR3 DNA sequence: TGCAGCGTTGAACAATGGGGGCCTCGGGACACTGAAGCTTTCTTT. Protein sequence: CSVEQWGPRDTEAFF.

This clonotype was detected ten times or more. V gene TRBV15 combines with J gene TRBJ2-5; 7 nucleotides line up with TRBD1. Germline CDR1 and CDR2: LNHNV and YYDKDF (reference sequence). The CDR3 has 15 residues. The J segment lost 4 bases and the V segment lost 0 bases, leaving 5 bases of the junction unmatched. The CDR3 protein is CATSRDTGVAETQYF. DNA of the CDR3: TGTGCCACCAGCAGAGATACAGGGGTCGCAGAGACCCAGTACTTC.

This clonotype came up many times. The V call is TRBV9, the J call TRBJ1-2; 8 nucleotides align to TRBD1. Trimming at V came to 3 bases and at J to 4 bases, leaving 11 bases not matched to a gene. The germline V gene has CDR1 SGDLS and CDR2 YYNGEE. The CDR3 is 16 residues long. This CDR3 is CASSGDRFPSGYGYTF. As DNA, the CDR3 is TGTGCCAGCAGCGGGGACAGGTTCCCGTCTGGCTATGGCTACACCTTC.

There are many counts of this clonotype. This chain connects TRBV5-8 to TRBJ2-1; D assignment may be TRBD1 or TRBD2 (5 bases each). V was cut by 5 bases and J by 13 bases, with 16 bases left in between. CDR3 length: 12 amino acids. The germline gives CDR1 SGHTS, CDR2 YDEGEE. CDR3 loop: CASRKRDGLQFF. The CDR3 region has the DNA TGTGCCAGCAGGAAAAGGGACGGACTTCAGTTCTTC.

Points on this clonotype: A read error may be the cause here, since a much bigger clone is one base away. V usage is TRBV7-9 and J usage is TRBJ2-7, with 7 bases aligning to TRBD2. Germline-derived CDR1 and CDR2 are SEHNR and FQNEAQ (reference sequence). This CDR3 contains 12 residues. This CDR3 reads CARGGPSYEQYF. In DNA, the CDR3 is TGTGCTCGGGGAGGGCCCTCCTACGAGCAGTACTTC.

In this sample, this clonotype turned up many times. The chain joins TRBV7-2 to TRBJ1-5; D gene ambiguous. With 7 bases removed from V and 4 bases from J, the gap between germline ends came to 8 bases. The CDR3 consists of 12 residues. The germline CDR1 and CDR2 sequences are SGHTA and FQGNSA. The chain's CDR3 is CASTNPNQPQHF. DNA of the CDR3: TGTGCCAGCACCAACCCTAATCAGCCCCAGCATTTT.